The 5 T cell receptor beta chains reported below all come from one sample, sequenced in a study of shared clonotypes between healthy human individuals. TCRdb's copy holds only in-frame clones and misses some; the assay was immunoSEQ multiplex PCR. The sample has fewer than 1.4 million clones, 70% to 80% seen once. Specimen: memory CD4+ T cells from PBMCs. Subset noted: CD45RA-negative fraction. These receptors all stem from a man younger than 35 in good health. Some clones in this sample may be carry-over from other donors' samples.

The J gene is TRBJ2-3, the V gene TRBV5-1, with D perhaps being TRBD1 or TRBD2 (5 bases each). V was pared by 0 bases and J by 0 bases, with 14 bases between. Germline values: CDR1 SGHRS, CDR2 YFSETQ. This CDR3 has 17 amino acids. CDR3 in amino acids: CASSLAYGGESTDTQYF. In nucleotides, the CDR3 is TGCGCCAGCAGCTTGGCCTATGGGGGAGAGAGCACAGATACGCAGTATTTT.

A note on this clone: This sample includes further DNA sequences coding for the same CDR3. This chain links TRBV2 with TRBJ2-7; 9 positions match TRBD2. The trim removed 4 bases at V and 4 bases at J, leaving 5 bases unmatched. There are 14 residues in the CDR3. Per the germline V gene, CDR1 is SNHLY and CDR2 is FYNNEI. This CDR3 reads CASSVLAGGYEQYF. DNA of the CDR3: TGTGCCAGCAGTGTACTTGCGGGAGGGTACGAGCAGTACTTC.

For this clone: One base away lies a much larger clone, so this may be a sequencing read error. Within the sample, other DNA sequences also encode this same CDR3. The chain employs TRBV5-4 and TRBJ1-2, with 9 bases aligning to TRBD1. This CDR3 has 14 residues. Germline CDR1 SGHNT, CDR2 YYREEE (reference sequence). The trim removed 3 bases at V and 4 bases at J, leaving 4 bases unmatched. The CDR3 region is CASSSPGQGYGYTF. DNA of the CDR3: TGTGCCAGCAGCTCCCCGGGACAGGGCTATGGCTACACCTTC.

J is TRBJ2-1 and V is TRBV10-3; TRBD2 matches at 10 bases. After removal of 8 bases from V and 9 bases from J, the junction contained 13 bases not matched to a gene. This CDR3 region has 15 residues. CDR1 ENHRY and CDR2 SYGVKD come from the germline V gene. CDR3 region: CAILAGVSLEGEQFF. CDR3 DNA: TGTGCCATCCTAGCGGGAGTTTCGTTGGAGGGTGAGCAGTTCTTC.

The V call is TRBV5-8, the J call TRBJ1-3; D is unresolved. V lost 0 bases to trimming and J lost 6 bases, with 1 base between them. Germline CDR1 is SGHTS and CDR2 is YDEGEE. This CDR3 contains 11 residues. This CDR3 reads CASSLANTIYF. In DNA form, the CDR3 reads TGTGCCAGCAGCTTGGCAAACACCATATATTTT.